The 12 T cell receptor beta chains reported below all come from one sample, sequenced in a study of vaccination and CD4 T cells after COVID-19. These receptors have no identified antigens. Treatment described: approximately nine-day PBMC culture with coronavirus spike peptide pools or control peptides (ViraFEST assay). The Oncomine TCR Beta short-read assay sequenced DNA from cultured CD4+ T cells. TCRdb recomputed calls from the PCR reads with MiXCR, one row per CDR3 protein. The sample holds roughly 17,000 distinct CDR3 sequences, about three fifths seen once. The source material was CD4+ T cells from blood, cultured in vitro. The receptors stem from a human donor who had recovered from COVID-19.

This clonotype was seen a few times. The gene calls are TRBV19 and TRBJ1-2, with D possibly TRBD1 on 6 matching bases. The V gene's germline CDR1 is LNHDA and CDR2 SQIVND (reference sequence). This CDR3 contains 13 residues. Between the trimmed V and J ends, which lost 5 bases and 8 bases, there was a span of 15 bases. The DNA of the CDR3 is TGTGCCAGTAGTCGACAGGCCTTGGGCGGCTACACCTTC. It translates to CASSRQALGGYTF.

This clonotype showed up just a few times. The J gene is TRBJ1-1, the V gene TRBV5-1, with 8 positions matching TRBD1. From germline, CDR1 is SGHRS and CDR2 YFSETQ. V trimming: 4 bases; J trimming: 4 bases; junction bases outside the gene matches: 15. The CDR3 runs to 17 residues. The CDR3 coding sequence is TGCGCCAGCAGCCCCACAGGGGGAGCCTATAGTGGCACTGAAGCTTTCTTT. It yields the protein CASSPTGGAYSGTEAFF.

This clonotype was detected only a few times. The CDR3 DNA reads TGTGCCAGCAGTGATAATAGCGGACCAACCACAGATACGCAGTATTTT. Its protein is CASSDNSGPTTDTQYF. This sequence joins TRBV2 and TRBJ2-3; TRBD2 might be the D (6 bases). From germline, CDR1 is SNHLY and CDR2 FYNNEI. V gave up 3 bases and J gave up 2 bases, with 15 bases separating them. The CDR3 covers 16 residues.

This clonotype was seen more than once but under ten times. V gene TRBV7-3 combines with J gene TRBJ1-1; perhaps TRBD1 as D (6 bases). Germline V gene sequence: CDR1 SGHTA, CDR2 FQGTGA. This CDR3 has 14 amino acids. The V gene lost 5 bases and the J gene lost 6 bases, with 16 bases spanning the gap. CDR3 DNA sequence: TGTGCCAGCAGCCAAGCCGTGGGACATCCTGAAGCTTTCTTT. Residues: CASSQAVGHPEAFF.

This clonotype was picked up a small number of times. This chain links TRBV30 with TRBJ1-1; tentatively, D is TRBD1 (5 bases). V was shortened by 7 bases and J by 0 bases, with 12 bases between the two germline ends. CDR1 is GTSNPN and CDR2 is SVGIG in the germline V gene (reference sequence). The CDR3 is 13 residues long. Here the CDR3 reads CASRTLMNTEAFF. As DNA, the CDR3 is TGTGCCTCTCGGACACTCATGAACACTGAAGCTTTCTTT.

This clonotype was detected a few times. CDR3 nucleotide sequence: TGTGCCATCAGTGAGTCGAGGGAAGAGACCCAGTACTTC. Translated, it gives CAISESREETQYF. The chain uses TRBV10-3 and TRBJ2-5; weak D call: TRBD2 (5 bases). Trimming removed 0 bases at V and 3 bases at J, with 5 bases between. The germline V gene encodes CDR1 ENHRY and CDR2 SYGVKD. This CDR3 comprises 13 residues.

The CDR3 DNA reads as TGTGCCAGCAGCTTGGGGCTAGCGGGAGTAGAGACCCAGTACTTC. As protein: CASSLGLAGVETQYF. The chain joins TRBV5-4 to TRBJ2-5; 10 bases are a match to TRBD2. Germline V gene lookup returns CDR1 SGHNT and CDR2 YYREEE (reference sequence). CDR3 length: 15 residues. The trim removed 0 bases at V and 4 bases at J, leaving 3 bases unmatched. The variable domain in full, completed from reference TRBV5-4 and TRBJ2-5, reads ETGVTQSPTHLIKTRGQQVTLRCSSQSGHNTVSWYQQALGQGPQFIFQYYREEENGRGNFPPRFSGLQFPNYSSELNVNALELDDSALYLCASSLGLAGVETQYFGPGTRLLVL.

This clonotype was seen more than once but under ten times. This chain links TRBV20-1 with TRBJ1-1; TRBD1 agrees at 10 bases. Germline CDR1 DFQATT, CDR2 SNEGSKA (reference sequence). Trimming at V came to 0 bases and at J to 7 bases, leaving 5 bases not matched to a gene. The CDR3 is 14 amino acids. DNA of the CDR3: TGCAGTGCTAGAGAGGGACAGGGGAGGGATGAAGCTTTCTTT. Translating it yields CSAREGQGRDEAFF.

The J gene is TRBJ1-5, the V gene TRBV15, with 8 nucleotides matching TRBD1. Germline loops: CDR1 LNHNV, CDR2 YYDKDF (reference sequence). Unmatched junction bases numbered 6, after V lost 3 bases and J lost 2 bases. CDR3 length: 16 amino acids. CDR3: CATSSGQGAGNQPQHF. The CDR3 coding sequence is TGTGCCACCAGCAGCGGACAGGGCGCCGGCAATCAGCCCCAGCATTTT.

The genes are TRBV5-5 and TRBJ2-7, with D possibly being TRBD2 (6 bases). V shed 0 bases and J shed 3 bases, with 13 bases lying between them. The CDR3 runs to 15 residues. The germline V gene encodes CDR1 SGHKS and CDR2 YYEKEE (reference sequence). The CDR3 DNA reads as TGTGCCAGCAGCTTGGCGGTAGGGACTTACTACGAGCAGTACTTC. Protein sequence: CASSLAVGTYYEQYF.

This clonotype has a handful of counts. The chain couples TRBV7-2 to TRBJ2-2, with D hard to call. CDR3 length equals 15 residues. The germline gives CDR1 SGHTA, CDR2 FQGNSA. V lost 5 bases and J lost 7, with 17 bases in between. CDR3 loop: CASSPQPTTNGELFF. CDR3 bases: TGTGCCAGCAGCCCGCAACCAACTACCAACGGGGAGCTGTTTTTT.

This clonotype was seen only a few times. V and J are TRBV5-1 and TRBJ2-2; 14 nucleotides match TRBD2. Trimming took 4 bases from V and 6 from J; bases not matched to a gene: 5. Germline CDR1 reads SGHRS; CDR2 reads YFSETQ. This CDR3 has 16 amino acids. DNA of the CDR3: TGCGCCAGCAGCCTAGGACTAGCGGGAGGTGCCGGGGAGCTGTTTTTT. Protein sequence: CASSLGLAGGAGELFF. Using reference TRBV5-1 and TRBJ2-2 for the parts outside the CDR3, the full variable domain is KAGVTQTPRYLIKTRGQQVTLSCSPISGHRSVSWYQQTPGQGLQFLFEYFSETQRNKGNFPGRFSGRQFSNSRSEMNVSTLELGDSALYLCASSLGLAGGAGELFFGEGSRLTVL.